The 11 T cell receptor beta chains reported below all come from one sample, sequenced in a study of shared T cell receptors in the human thymus. The table came from immunoSEQ multiplex PCR; TCRdb's copy has only in-frame clones and leaves some out. Here the sample spans roughly 410,000 clones, 95% being singletons. The specimen sequenced was thymocytes. Every receptor here comes from a human donor.

The V gene is TRBV4-3, the J gene TRBJ2-3; no clear D. The V end lost 1 base, the J end lost 4 bases, and 15 bases lay between the germline ends. CDR3 length: 16 amino acids. Germline V gene lookup returns CDR1 LGHNA and CDR2 YSLEER. The CDR3 DNA is TGCGCCAGCAGCCAAGGAATCACTAAGGTCGCAGATACGCAGTATTTT. Its translation: CASSQGITKVADTQYF.

The chain joins TRBV30 to TRBJ2-1, with D perhaps TRBD2 (5 bases). Germline V gene data show CDR1 as GTSNPN and CDR2 as SVGIG (reference sequence). The CDR3 loop spans 14 amino acids. The V end lost 7 bases, the J end lost 0 bases, and 13 bases lay between the germline ends. This CDR3 is CASPVTNSYNEQFF. The CDR3 DNA is TGTGCCTCCCCGGTGACTAACTCCTACAATGAGCAGTTCTTC.

The V call is TRBV28, the J call TRBJ2-5; tentative D call: TRBD1 (5 bases). V shed 5 bases and J shed 5 bases, with 15 bases lying between them. Germline CDR1 reads MDHEN; CDR2 reads SYDVKM. The CDR3 covers 14 residues. CDR3 protein: CASSPQGSGETQYF. The CDR3, as DNA: TGTGCCAGCAGTCCCCAGGGCTCCGGGGAGACCCAGTACTTC.

The DNA of the CDR3 is TGTGCCATCAGTGGGGAGCGGGTAAACTCCTACGAGCAGTACTTC. Residues: CAISGERVNSYEQYF. The chain carries TRBV10-3 and TRBJ2-7; D may be TRBD2 (6 bases). The CDR3 extends over 15 amino acids. Germline V lookup: CDR1 ENHRY, CDR2 SYGVKD. Trimming took off 4 bases at V and 0 bases at J, with 13 bases between the two ends.

In this sample, this clone turned up once. CDR3 DNA sequence: TGTGCCAGCAGCCGGACAGGGTCCATACCTAATGAAAAACTGTTTTTT. Its translation: CASSRTGSIPNEKLFF. The rearrangement links TRBV2 to TRBJ1-4; 8 nucleotides agree with TRBD1. With 6 bases clipped from V and 3 bases from J, the junction kept 9 bases outside the gene matches. CDR3 length: 16 amino acids. From germline, CDR1 is SNHLY and CDR2 FYNNEI.

The gene calls are TRBV19 and TRBJ1-5; tentatively, D is TRBD1 (6 bases). From germline, CDR1 is LNHDA and CDR2 SQIVND (reference sequence). Trimming took off 3 bases at V and 5 bases at J, with 23 bases between the two ends. The CDR3 contains 18 residues. The CDR3 is CASSILTTRDTKDQPQHF. The CDR3 bases are TGTGCCAGTAGTATCCTAACTACCCGGGACACCAAGGATCAGCCCCAGCATTTT. Combining the CDR3 with reference TRBV19 and TRBJ1-5 gives the whole variable domain DGGITQSPKYLFRKEGQNVTLSCEQNLNHDAMYWYRQDPGQGLRLIYYSQIVNDFQKGDIAEGYSVSREKKESFPLTVTSAQKNPTAFYLCASSILTTRDTKDQPQHFGDGTRLSIL.

The rearrangement joins TRBV6-5 to TRBJ2-5; D call uncertain. Trimming pared 6 bases from V and 9 bases from J, leaving 11 bases between. The CDR3 contains 11 residues. Germline V gene lookup returns CDR1 MNHEY and CDR2 SVGAGI. CDR3 in DNA: TGTGCCAGCAGCCGCCGCGGCGCCCAGTACTTC. Translation: CASSRRGAQYF.

This chain uses TRBV10-2 with TRBJ2-4, with D possibly TRBD2 on 5 matching bases. Trimming left V 0 bases short and J 1 base short, with 25 bases between. This CDR3 region has 21 residues. Germline CDR1 reads WSHSY; CDR2 reads SAAADI. DNA of the CDR3: TGCGCCAGCAGTGAGTCGCGCGCAGGCGGGTACTCTACAAAGGCCAAAAACATTCAGTACTTC. Protein: CASSESRAGGYSTKAKNIQYF.

This chain joins TRBV11-2 and TRBJ2-7; D may correspond to TRBD1 or TRBD2 (6 bases each). V shed 3 bases and J shed 1 base, with 19 bases lying between them. Germline CDR1 reads SGHAT; CDR2 reads FQNNGV. There are 17 residues in the CDR3. As DNA, the CDR3 is TGTGCCAGCAGCTTGGTTAGGGAGGACAGAGAATCCTACGAGCAGTACTTC. Its translation: CASSLVREDRESYEQYF.

This rearrangement joins TRBV27 to TRBJ2-4; D is unclear. This CDR3 has 16 amino acids. Germline V gene sequence: CDR1 MNHEY, CDR2 SMNVEV (reference sequence). V was shortened by 2 bases and J by 0 bases, with 11 bases between the two germline ends. Here the CDR3 DNA reads TGTGCCAGCAGTTTAGTGAAGAGGCTAGCCAAAAACATTCAGTACTTC. Translation: CASSLVKRLAKNIQYF.

The chain links TRBV15 to TRBJ2-1, with 7 bases lining up with TRBD1. With V trimmed by 0 bases and J by 3 bases, 11 bases remained unmatched. Germline CDR1 reads LNHNV; CDR2 reads YYDKDF (reference sequence). The CDR3 runs 18 residues. The CDR3 coding sequence is TGTGCCACCAGCAGAGATACAGGACAGGTCCCCCTCTACAATGAGCAGTTCTTC. Translation gives CATSRDTGQVPLYNEQFF.